These 32 T cell receptor beta chains were all obtained from the same sample, sequenced in a study of shared clonotypes between healthy human individuals. Here immunoSEQ multiplex PCR was the method, and the copy in TCRdb shows in-frame clones only, minus some. The sample lists about 710,000 clones, about three quarters seen once, with 1.5% to 2% in the top ten. Sequenced: memory CD4+ T cells sorted from blood. Described subset: CD45RA-negative fraction. These receptors originate from a woman aged 25 to 39 in good health.

This clone has just a few counts. The chain has TRBV19 and TRBJ2-2; D may match TRBD1 or TRBD2 (5 bases each). Germline V gene lookup returns CDR1 LNHDA and CDR2 SQIVND (reference sequence). The CDR3 sequence is 15 residues long. Trimming removed 5 bases from V and 6 bases from J, with 16 bases in between. The CDR3 DNA follows: TGTGCCAGTAGTGGGGGAGCGCGAGGGGCCGGGGAGCTGTTTTTT. Protein product: CASSGGARGAGELFF. Filled out from reference TRBV19 and TRBJ2-2, the complete variable domain reads DGGITQSPKYLFRKEGQNVTLSCEQNLNHDAMYWYRQDPGQGLRLIYYSQIVNDFQKGDIAEGYSVSREKKESFPLTVTSAQKNPTAFYLCASSGGARGAGELFFGEGSRLTVL.

Only one count was recorded for this clone. The rearrangement links TRBV18 to TRBJ2-7, with 8 bases matching TRBD1. After removal of 5 bases from V and 0 bases from J, the junction contained 6 bases not matched to a gene. Germline assignment: CDR1 KGHSH and CDR2 LQKENI. The CDR3 totals 15 residues. The CDR3 loop reads CASSSRQGSSYEQYF. Written as DNA, the CDR3 is TGTGCCAGCTCATCTAGACAGGGGAGCTCCTACGAGCAGTACTTC.

The V call is TRBV18, the J call TRBJ1-1, with 10 bases matching TRBD1. Germline-derived CDR1 and CDR2 are KGHSH and LQKENI. This CDR3 has 16 residues. Trimming removed 6 bases from V and 4 bases from J; junction bases left unmatched: 11. The CDR3: CASSKGDRGWSTEAFF. DNA of the CDR3: TGTGCCAGCTCTAAAGGGGACAGGGGATGGAGCACTGAAGCTTTCTTT.

The J gene is TRBJ2-1, the V gene TRBV15; 9 bases map to TRBD1. The CDR3 spans 14 residues. Germline assignment: CDR1 LNHNV and CDR2 YYDKDF (reference sequence). V was clipped by 4 bases and J by 9 bases; unmatched bases: 7. CDR3 sequence: CATSTGTGNGEQFF. In DNA form, the CDR3 reads TGTGCCACCAGCACCGGGACAGGGAACGGTGAGCAGTTCTTC.

This clone was seen only a few times. CDR3 nucleotides: TGTGCCAGCATTCCCCGTGCGGGGGTCGGCTATGGCTACACCTTC. This translates into CASIPRAGVGYGYTF. J is TRBJ1-2 and V is TRBV28; TRBD1 might be the D (5 bases). This CDR3 is built from 15 residues. The V and J ends lost 7 bases and 4 bases respectively, with 19 bases between them. Germline values: CDR1 MDHEN, CDR2 SYDVKM.

CDR3 coding DNA: TGTGCCACCAGCAGAGGGAGCTCGAGAAGGAACACTGAAGCTTTCTTT. Translating gives CATSRGSSRRNTEAFF. This chain links TRBV15 with TRBJ1-1; D gene uncertain. The V gene's germline CDR1 is LNHNV and CDR2 YYDKDF (reference sequence). The CDR3 is made up of 16 amino acids. Trimming shortened V by 1 base and J by 1 base, and 13 bases separated the two germline ends.

V is TRBV6-4 and J is TRBJ1-2; 8 positions agree with TRBD1. Trimming at V came to 0 bases and at J to 7 bases, leaving 13 bases not matched to a gene. This CDR3 is 17 amino acids long. Germline V lookup: CDR1 MRHNA, CDR2 SNTAGT. CDR3 sequence: CASSDSMSGGFSSGYTF. The CDR3 coding sequence is TGTGCCAGCAGTGACTCGATGTCAGGGGGCTTTTCGTCTGGCTACACCTTC.

This clone is a singleton in its sample. The J gene is TRBJ2-5, the V gene TRBV18; maybe TRBD2 (5 bases). The V end was cut by 2 bases, the J end by 4 bases, with 11 bases between. CDR1 and CDR2 (germline): KGHSH, LQKENI. This CDR3 comprises 14 residues. The CDR3 DNA sequence: TGTGCCAGCTCACCAGGACTTTCCAGAGAGACCCAGTACTTC. It codes for CASSPGLSRETQYF.

V usage is TRBV7-9 and J usage is TRBJ2-1, with D possibly being TRBD2 (6 bases). The V and J ends lost 2 bases and 4 bases respectively, with 12 bases between them. Germline CDR1 and CDR2: SEHNR and FQNEAQ (reference sequence). CDR3 length: 15 amino acids. The CDR3 is CASSLWGEAYNEQFF. In DNA form, the CDR3 reads TGTGCCAGCAGCTTATGGGGGGAGGCTTACAATGAGCAGTTCTTC.

The gene calls are TRBV5-1 and TRBJ1-1, with 8 bases fitting TRBD1. The CDR3 totals 15 residues. J was trimmed by 0 bases and V by 5 bases; bases with no gene match: 6. Germline CDR1 SGHRS, CDR2 YFSETQ. The CDR3 sequence is CASRTGDSMNTEAFF. The DNA for the CDR3 is TGCGCCAGCAGGACAGGGGATTCAATGAACACTGAAGCTTTCTTT.

This clone was counted a few times. Distinct nucleotide sequences in the sample also encode this CDR3. The chain has TRBV6-6 and TRBJ1-5, with unresolved D. This CDR3 comprises 14 residues. Germline CDR1 MNHNY, CDR2 SVGAGI (reference sequence). V was cut by 2 bases and J by 0 bases, with 5 bases left in between. The CDR3 spells CASSYGGSNQPQHF. The DNA for the CDR3 is TGTGCCAGCAGTTACGGAGGTAGCAATCAGCCCCAGCATTTT.

V usage is TRBV12-5 and J usage is TRBJ2-7; 7 nucleotides align to TRBD2. The V segment lost 2 bases and the J segment 6 bases; nucleotides outside the gene matches: 13. This CDR3 is 16 amino acids long. Germline CDR1 reads LGHNT; CDR2 reads FRNRAP. The DNA of the CDR3 is TGTGCTAGTGGTTTGAACCAGCGGGGCCTCAGAGCCGAGCAGTACTTC. Protein product: CASGLNQRGLRAEQYF.

The rearrangement links TRBV9 to TRBJ2-2, with unresolved D. This CDR3 contains 11 residues. V was trimmed by 3 bases and J by 7 bases, leaving 4 bases between them. Germline-derived CDR1 and CDR2 are SGDLS and YYNGEE. The CDR3: CASSEGGELFF. The CDR3 DNA is TGTGCCAGCAGCGAGGGCGGGGAGCTGTTTTTT.

The chain carries TRBV7-3 and TRBJ1-1, with 8 bases lining up with TRBD1. V shed 3 bases, J shed 5 bases, and the junction held 14 bases outside the gene matches. The CDR3 has 17 residues. The germline gives CDR1 SGHTA, CDR2 FQGTGA. The CDR3: CASSFGPAGTGETEAFF. CDR3 coding DNA: TGTGCCAGCAGCTTCGGGCCCGCGGGGACAGGAGAGACTGAAGCTTTCTTT.

V usage is TRBV30 and J usage is TRBJ2-3; 8 nucleotides agree with TRBD1. The CDR3 contains 14 residues. Germline CDR1 is GTSNPN and CDR2 is SVGIG (reference sequence). The ends lost 2 bases at V and 0 bases at J; junction bases unmatched: 1. CDR3 DNA sequence: TGTGCCTGGAGTACAGGGGGGAGCACAGATACGCAGTATTTT. Translating it yields CAWSTGGSTDTQYF.

The genes are TRBV28 and TRBJ2-7; maybe TRBD1 (7 bases). CDR3 size: 15 residues. Germline V gene sequence: CDR1 MDHEN, CDR2 SYDVKM. V lost 3 bases, J lost 3 bases, and 15 bases lay in between. CDR3 coding DNA: TGTGCCAGCAGTTTTGGGGCAGGGGGGCTCTACGAGCAGTACTTC. It encodes CASSFGAGGLYEQYF.

This clone was detected a few times. The chain links TRBV28 to TRBJ2-7, with 12 nucleotides matching TRBD2. The CDR3 spans 14 residues. The J segment lost 0 bases and the V segment lost 8 bases, leaving 2 bases of the junction unmatched. Germline V gene lookup returns CDR1 MDHEN and CDR2 SYDVKM. CDR3 nucleotide sequence: TGTGCCAGCCGACTAGCGGGGGCCTCCTACGAGCAGTACTTC. Protein: CASRLAGASYEQYF.

The chain is built from TRBV11-2 and TRBJ2-4; D call uncertain. V lost 3 bases and J lost 8, with 5 bases in between. Germline CDR1 is SGHAT and CDR2 is FQNNGV. The CDR3 sequence is 11 residues long. This CDR3 reads CASSFHDIQYF. The CDR3 DNA follows: TGTGCCAGCAGCTTCCATGACATTCAGTACTTC.

The chain employs TRBV6-6 and TRBJ2-2, with TRBD2 matching over 7 bases. The CDR3 totals 16 residues. Unmatched junction bases numbered 3, after V lost 0 bases and J lost 2 bases. Germline values: CDR1 MNHNY, CDR2 SVGAGI (reference sequence). The CDR3 nucleotides read TGTGCCAGCAGTTACTCCGGACTAGTCAACACCGGGGAGCTGTTTTTT. This sequence encodes CASSYSGLVNTGELFF.

The rearrangement uses TRBV29-1 and TRBJ2-7, with a possible D match to TRBD2 (6 bases). Germline V lookup: CDR1 SQVTM, CDR2 ANQGSEA. The V end was cut by 4 bases, the J end by 7 bases, with 17 bases between. The CDR3 contains 13 residues. The CDR3 loop is CSVAALGGQEQYF. Here the CDR3 DNA reads TGCAGCGTTGCTGCACTTGGAGGGCAAGAGCAGTACTTC.

The chain uses TRBV5-6 and TRBJ2-5; D is perhaps TRBD2 (5 bases). CDR3 length: 14 amino acids. V lost 5 bases to trimming and J lost 1 base, with 12 bases between them. CDR1 and CDR2 (germline): SGHDT, YYEEEE. The CDR3 is CASRLRTFQETQYF. DNA of the CDR3: TGTGCCAGCAGACTCAGGACTTTCCAAGAGACCCAGTACTTC.

The rearrangement links TRBV29-1 to TRBJ2-1; D call uncertain. The CDR3 is 14 residues long. CDR1 is SQVTM and CDR2 is ANQGSEA in the germline V gene. The V and J ends lost 4 bases and 0 bases respectively, with 10 bases between them. CDR3 region: CSVAGRGSYNEQFF. Written as DNA, the CDR3 is TGCAGCGTTGCTGGCAGAGGCTCCTACAATGAGCAGTTCTTC.

V is TRBV5-4 and J is TRBJ1-2; TRBD1 matches 8 bases. The length of the CDR3 is 16 residues. CDR1 and CDR2 (germline): SGHNT, YYREEE (reference sequence). The J segment lost 7 bases and the V segment lost 3 bases, leaving 14 bases of the junction unmatched. DNA for the CDR3: TGTGCCAGCAGCTCAATAAACAGGGGGGAAAGGAGTGGCTACACCTTC. Amino acid sequence: CASSSINRGERSGYTF.

The chain recombines TRBV28 with TRBJ2-1; D unclear. CDR1 MDHEN and CDR2 SYDVKM come from the germline V gene. The CDR3 sequence is 12 residues long. The V and J ends lost 1 base and 12 bases respectively, with 10 bases between them. CDR3 DNA sequence: TGTGCCAGCAGTTTATACTTCATTTGGCAGTTCTTC. It codes for CASSLYFIWQFF.

J is TRBJ2-2 and V is TRBV11-2; perhaps TRBD1 as D (6 bases). The germline CDR1 and CDR2 sequences are SGHAT and FQNNGV. The CDR3 is 15 residues long. The germline V and J ends were trimmed by 5 bases and 6 bases, with 16 bases remaining between them. The DNA for the CDR3 is TGTGCCAGCAGCCCCCCGACAGGTGCCCCCGGGGAGCTGTTTTTT. Translating it yields CASSPPTGAPGELFF.

This chain uses TRBV6-5 with TRBJ1-1, with a tentative D call TRBD1 (5 bases). Germline values: CDR1 MNHEY, CDR2 SVGAGI. V was clipped by 0 bases and J by 1 base, with 9 bases between them. The CDR3 contains 15 residues. The CDR3 DNA reads TGTGCCAGCAGTTACTCAGGGACTGGGAACACTGAAGCTTTCTTT. Encoded protein: CASSYSGTGNTEAFF.

This clone has just one count. V usage is TRBV7-2 and J usage is TRBJ2-3, with D hard to call. CDR1 and CDR2 from the germline V gene are SGHTA and FQGNSA. The CDR3 is made up of 14 amino acids. Trimming removed 5 bases from V and 3 bases from J, with 12 bases in between. Written as DNA, the CDR3 is TGTGCCAGCAGCCCGTACCAGAGGACAGATACGCAGTATTTT. Translating gives CASSPYQRTDTQYF.

The chain couples TRBV28 to TRBJ1-2; TRBD1 might be the D (6 bases). V lost 6 bases and J 4 bases, leaving 18 bases between the germline ends. From germline, CDR1 is MDHEN and CDR2 SYDVKM. The CDR3 loop spans 15 amino acids. The CDR3 loop is CASSQDQGYGYGYTF. The DNA for the CDR3 is TGTGCCAGCAGCCAAGATCAGGGGTATGGCTATGGCTACACCTTC.

V gene TRBV7-9 combines with J gene TRBJ2-7; unclear D gene. Trimming cost V 5 bases and J 6 bases, with 14 bases left between them. CDR3 length equals 13 residues. The V gene's germline CDR1 is SEHNR and CDR2 FQNEAQ (reference sequence). In DNA form, the CDR3 reads TGTGCCAGCAGCCGCGACTCCCCGGGCGAGCAGTACTTC. Translated: CASSRDSPGEQYF.

This rearrangement joins TRBV11-2 to TRBJ1-3; TRBD1 matches at 8 bases. Germline CDR1 is SGHAT and CDR2 is FQNNGV. This CDR3 spans 15 amino acids. J gave up 5 bases and V 4 bases, and 7 bases lay outside the gene matches. This CDR3 reads CASSSFDRGRNTIYF. Written as DNA, the CDR3 is TGTGCCAGCAGCTCCTTCGACAGGGGACGAAACACCATATATTTT.

The rearrangement uses TRBV28 and TRBJ2-7; weak D call: TRBD1 (5 bases). CDR1 is MDHEN and CDR2 is SYDVKM in the germline V gene. The ends were cut back, 5 bases at V and 5 bases at J, with 10 bases in the middle. The CDR3 has 12 residues. CDR3 nucleotide sequence: TGTGCCAGCAGTGGCAGGGCCCACGAGCAGTACTTC. It yields the protein CASSGRAHEQYF.

The chain recombines TRBV4-1 with TRBJ1-2, with 7 bases aligning to TRBD1. V lost 1 base to trimming and J lost 8 bases; unmatched junction nucleotides: 13. The CDR3 runs 16 residues. CDR1 is MGHRA and CDR2 is YSYEKL in the germline V gene. The CDR3 reads CASSQVLTGVPRGYTF. CDR3 DNA sequence: TGCGCCAGCAGCCAAGTTCTCACAGGGGTACCCCGCGGCTACACCTTC.